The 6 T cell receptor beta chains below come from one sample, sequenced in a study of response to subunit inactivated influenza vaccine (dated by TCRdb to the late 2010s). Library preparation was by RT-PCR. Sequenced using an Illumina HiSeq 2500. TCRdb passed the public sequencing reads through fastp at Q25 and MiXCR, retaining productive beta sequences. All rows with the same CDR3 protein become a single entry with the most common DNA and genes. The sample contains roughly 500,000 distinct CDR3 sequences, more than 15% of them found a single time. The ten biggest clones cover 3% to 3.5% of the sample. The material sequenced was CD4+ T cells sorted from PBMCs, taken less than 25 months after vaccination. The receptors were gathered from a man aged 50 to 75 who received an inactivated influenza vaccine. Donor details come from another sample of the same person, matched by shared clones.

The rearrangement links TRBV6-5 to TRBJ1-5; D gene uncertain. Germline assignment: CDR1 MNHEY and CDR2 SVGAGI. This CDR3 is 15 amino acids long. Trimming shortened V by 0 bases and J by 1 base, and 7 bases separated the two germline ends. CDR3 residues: CASSYSLGSNQPQHF. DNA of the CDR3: TGTGCCAGCAGTTACTCGCTGGGGAGCAATCAGCCCCAGCATTTT.

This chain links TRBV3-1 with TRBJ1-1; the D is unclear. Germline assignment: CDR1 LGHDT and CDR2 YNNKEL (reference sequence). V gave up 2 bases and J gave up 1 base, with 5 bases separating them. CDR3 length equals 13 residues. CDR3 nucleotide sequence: TGTGCCAGCAGCCAACTTCAGAACACTGAAGCTTTCTTT. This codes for CASSQLQNTEAFF.

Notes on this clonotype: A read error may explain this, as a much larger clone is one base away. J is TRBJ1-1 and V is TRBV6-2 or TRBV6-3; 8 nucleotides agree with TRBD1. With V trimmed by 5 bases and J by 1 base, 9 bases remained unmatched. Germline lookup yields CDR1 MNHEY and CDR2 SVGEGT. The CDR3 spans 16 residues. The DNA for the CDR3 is TGTGCCAGCAGTAGTCGACAGGGGCGGAAGAACACTGAAGCTTTCTTT. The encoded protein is CASSSRQGRKNTEAFF.

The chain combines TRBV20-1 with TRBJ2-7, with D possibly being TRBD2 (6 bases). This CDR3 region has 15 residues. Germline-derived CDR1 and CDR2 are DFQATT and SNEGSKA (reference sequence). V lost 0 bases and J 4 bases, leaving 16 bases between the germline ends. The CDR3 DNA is TGCAGTGCTAGAGATCAGACTAGAGGGGTTTACGAGCAGTACTTC. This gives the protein CSARDQTRGVYEQYF.

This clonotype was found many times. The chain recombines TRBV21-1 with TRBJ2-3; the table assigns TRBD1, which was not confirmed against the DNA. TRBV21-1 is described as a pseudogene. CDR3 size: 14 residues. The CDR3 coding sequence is TGTGCCAGCAGCTCTCGACAGGGCACAGATACGCAGTATTTT. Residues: CASSSRQGTDTQYF.

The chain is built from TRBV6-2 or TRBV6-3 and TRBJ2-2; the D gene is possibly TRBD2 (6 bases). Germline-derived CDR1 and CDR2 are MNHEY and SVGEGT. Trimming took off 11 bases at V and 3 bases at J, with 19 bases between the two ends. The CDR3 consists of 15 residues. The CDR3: CAPTPGVKDTGELFF. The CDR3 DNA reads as TGTGCCCCTACCCCGGGGGTAAAGGACACCGGGGAGCTGTTTTTT.